Following are 26 T cell receptor beta chains from one sample sequenced in a study of T cell responses to AZD1222 COVID-19 vaccine. Here immunoSEQ multiplex PCR was the method, and the copy in TCRdb shows in-frame clones only, minus some. The data contain 110,000 to 150,000 clones, approximately 90% of them singletons. This sample comprised peripheral blood, obtained on day 0 of AZD1222 vaccination. These TCRs come from an adult in good health.

The chain recombines TRBV4-1 with TRBJ1-1; D is unresolved. CDR1 and CDR2 (germline): MGHRA, YSYEKL. V lost 0 bases to trimming and J lost 8 bases, with 13 bases between them. The CDR3 extends over 14 amino acids. CDR3 bases: TGCGCCAGCAGCCAAGAAGGATTTGCTGCCGAAGCTTTCTTT. Residues: CASSQEGFAAEAFF.

V and J are TRBV14 and TRBJ2-5; 7 nucleotides agree with TRBD2. The V and J ends lost 4 bases and 3 bases, in that order; junction bases with no gene match: 2. Germline CDR1 reads SGHDN; CDR2 reads FVKESK. The CDR3 has 13 amino acids. CDR3 nucleotide sequence: TGTGCCAGCAGCCTCGGACTAGAAGAGACCCAGTACTTC. It codes for CASSLGLEETQYF.

The chain uses TRBV12-3 or TRBV12-4 and TRBJ2-7, with no clear D. The V gene lost 5 bases and the J gene lost 5 bases, with 13 bases spanning the gap. This CDR3 has 13 amino acids. The CDR3 here is CASSRNPPDEQYF. For the CDR3, the DNA is TGTGCCAGCAGTAGAAATCCCCCGGACGAGCAGTACTTC.

The J gene is TRBJ2-4, the V gene TRBV29-1; 10 positions match TRBD2. V was pared by 4 bases and J by 4 bases, with 7 bases of the junction left unmatched. Germline V gene data show CDR1 as SQVTM and CDR2 as ANQGSEA. The CDR3 length is 15 residues. The DNA of the CDR3 is TGCAGCGTTGTATTGGGGACTAGCGAGAAAAACATTCAGTACTTC. It encodes CSVVLGTSEKNIQYF.

The chain uses TRBV4-1 and TRBJ1-3; 9 nucleotides match TRBD1. The CDR3 is made up of 16 amino acids. V lost 1 base, J lost 4 bases, and 5 bases stayed unmatched. CDR1 MGHRA and CDR2 YSYEKL come from the germline V gene. The CDR3 is CASSQGPTGGGNTIYF. The CDR3 nucleotides are TGCGCCAGCAGCCAAGGACCGACAGGGGGAGGAAACACCATATATTTT.

This clone was seen once. CDR3 coding DNA: TGTGCCAGCAGCGTAGGTCCCCGGGACAGGGCCCTCCAGTGGTATGGCTACACCTTC. Its translation is CASSVGPRDRALQWYGYTF. V usage is TRBV9 and J usage is TRBJ1-2, with TRBD1 matching over 9 bases. This CDR3 is 19 amino acids long. The trim removed 0 bases at V and 5 bases at J, leaving 17 bases unmatched. From germline, CDR1 is SGDLS and CDR2 YYNGEE.

V is TRBV27 and J is TRBJ2-5; maybe TRBD1 (6 bases). The CDR3 consists of 14 residues. Germline CDR1 MNHEY, CDR2 SMNVEV (reference sequence). Trimming took 6 bases from V and 5 from J, leaving 16 bases between them. As DNA, the CDR3 is TGTGCCAGCAGGGCCCAACAGGGCTCGGAGACCCAGTACTTC. Translation gives CASRAQQGSETQYF.

V is TRBV10-3 and J is TRBJ1-1; no reliable D call. This CDR3 region has 12 residues. Between the trimmed V and J ends, which lost 6 bases and 5 bases, there was a span of 10 bases. The germline V gene has CDR1 ENHRY and CDR2 SYGVKD. DNA for the CDR3: TGTGCCATCAGAAGGGAAGGGACTGAAGCTTTCTTT. It yields the protein CAIRREGTEAFF.

The rearrangement joins TRBV5-1 to TRBJ1-3; D is uncertain. The CDR3 runs 13 residues. V was trimmed by 2 bases and J by 4 bases, leaving 7 bases between them. Germline CDR1 and CDR2: SGHRS and YFSETQ. The CDR3 nucleotides read TGCGCCAGCAGCTTCACGTCGGGAAACACCATATATTTT. Its translation is CASSFTSGNTIYF.

This sequence joins TRBV4-1 and TRBJ1-1, with a tentative D call TRBD1 (6 bases). The CDR3 loop spans 16 amino acids. Germline CDR1 MGHRA, CDR2 YSYEKL. Trimming cost V 4 bases and J 1 base, with 16 bases left between them. CDR3 DNA: TGCGCCAGCAGCCCACGACAGGTGGTTAAGAACACTGAAGCTTTCTTT. Protein sequence: CASSPRQVVKNTEAFF.

The chain carries TRBV5-1 and TRBJ2-7; no clear D. This CDR3 is built from 13 residues. From germline, CDR1 is SGHRS and CDR2 YFSETQ. Trimming removed 1 base from V and 1 base from J, with 6 bases in between. DNA of the CDR3: TGCGCCAGCAGCTTGACCAATTCCTACGAGCAGTACTTC. As protein: CASSLTNSYEQYF. The whole variable domain, filled in from reference TRBV5-1 and TRBJ2-7, reads KAGVTQTPRYLIKTRGQQVTLSCSPISGHRSVSWYQQTPGQGLQFLFEYFSETQRNKGNFPGRFSGRQFSNSRSEMNVSTLELGDSALYLCASSLTNSYEQYFGPGTRLTVT.

This CDR3 reads CASSKTVGTALNQPQHF. For the CDR3, the DNA is TGTGCCAGTAGTAAGACAGTTGGAACCGCGCTCAATCAGCCCCAGCATTTT. The V call is TRBV19, the J call TRBJ1-5, with D perhaps TRBD1 (5 bases). This CDR3 has 17 amino acids. Trimming pared 4 bases from V and 3 bases from J, leaving 19 bases between. Per the germline V gene, CDR1 is LNHDA and CDR2 is SQIVND (reference sequence).

The chain couples TRBV29-1 to TRBJ2-1; TRBD1 aligns across 11 bases. CDR1 and CDR2 (germline): SQVTM, ANQGSEA. The ends lost 7 bases at V and 15 bases at J; junction bases unmatched: 5. This CDR3 has 10 residues. The chain's CDR3 is CSGWDRGTFF. CDR3 DNA sequence: TGCAGCGGGTGGGACAGGGGGACGTTCTTC.

The chain is built from TRBV7-9 and TRBJ2-2; 8 bases agree with TRBD2. The J segment lost 3 bases and the V segment lost 5 bases, leaving 11 bases of the junction unmatched. The CDR3 runs 17 residues. Germline V gives CDR1 SEHNR, CDR2 FQNEAQ (reference sequence). The CDR3 sequence: CASSNAGTRDYTGELFF. CDR3 DNA sequence: TGTGCCAGCAGCAACGCCGGGACTAGGGATTACACCGGGGAGCTGTTTTTT.

The chain carries TRBV7-2 and TRBJ2-1, with D hard to call. Germline V gene sequence: CDR1 SGHTA, CDR2 FQGNSA. The V end was cut by 5 bases, the J end by 4 bases, with 15 bases between. The CDR3 loop spans 15 amino acids. Here the CDR3 reads CASSPPRTVYNEQFF. DNA for the CDR3: TGTGCCAGCAGCCCCCCTAGAACAGTGTACAATGAGCAGTTCTTC.

As to this clone: A read error may account for a junction end that differs from germline. The CDR3 DNA sequence: TGTGCCAGCAATTTAAGGGGGATGTTAGGGGCAGATACGCAGTATTTT. It encodes CASNLRGMLGADTQYF. V is TRBV28 and J is TRBJ2-3, with a tentative D call TRBD1 (6 bases). CDR3 size: 16 residues. Germline V gene data show CDR1 as MDHEN and CDR2 as SYDVKM.

The chain links TRBV27 to TRBJ1-6; D possibly corresponds to TRBD1 (6 bases). Germline assignment: CDR1 MNHEY and CDR2 SMNVEV (reference sequence). With 4 bases removed from V and 0 bases from J, the gap between germline ends came to 16 bases. The CDR3 length is 18 residues. Here the CDR3 DNA reads TGTGCCAGCAGTTCCCCAGTCTCGGGGGCCTCCTATAATTCACCCCTCCACTTT. This translates into CASSSPVSGASYNSPLHF.

The genes are TRBV28 and TRBJ2-3; TRBD1 is a possible D gene (6 bases). The CDR3 is 18 residues long. CDR1 and CDR2 from the germline V gene are MDHEN and SYDVKM. The V and J ends lost 3 bases and 1 base respectively, with 20 bases between them. The CDR3 DNA reads as TGTGCCAGCAGTTTCGGAATAACCCGGGACACCCGCACAGATACGCAGTATTTT. It encodes CASSFGITRDTRTDTQYF. The full variable domain, completed using reference TRBV28 and TRBJ2-3, is DVKVTQSSRYLVKRTGEKVFLECVQDMDHENMFWYRQDPGLGLRLIYFSYDVKMKEKGDIPEGYSVSREKKERFSLILESASTNQTSMYLCASSFGITRDTRTDTQYFGPGTRLTVL.

This chain joins TRBV10-3 and TRBJ1-5, with TRBD1 matching over 8 bases. Germline values: CDR1 ENHRY, CDR2 SYGVKD. The CDR3 has 13 amino acids. V lost 4 bases, J lost 6 bases, and 2 bases stayed unmatched. DNA for the CDR3: TGTGCCATCAGTGCAGGGGGCGGTCAGCCCCAGCATTTT. Its translation: CAISAGGGQPQHF.

The chain uses TRBV4-1 and TRBJ1-5; 8 bases are a match to TRBD1. V shed 4 bases and J 2 bases; nucleotides not matched to a gene: 7. This CDR3 region has 16 residues. Germline V gene data show CDR1 as MGHRA and CDR2 as YSYEKL. DNA for the CDR3: TGCGCCAGCAGCCCCCGGACAGGGTCGGGCAATCAGCCCCAGCATTTT. Amino acids: CASSPRTGSGNQPQHF.

CDR3 loop: CAWSVDGTLREKLFF. The CDR3, as DNA: TGTGCCTGGAGTGTAGACGGGACCCTTAGGGAAAAACTGTTTTTT. J is TRBJ1-4 and V is TRBV30, with a weak D call TRBD1 (5 bases). This CDR3 comprises 15 residues. Germline values: CDR1 GTSNPN, CDR2 SVGIG (reference sequence). Between the trimmed V and J ends, which lost 0 bases and 8 bases, there was a span of 16 bases.

The chain links TRBV18 to TRBJ2-7; 9 positions agree with TRBD2. CDR3 length: 15 amino acids. V lost 3 bases and J lost 1; bases outside the gene matches: 4. The germline gives CDR1 KGHSH, CDR2 LQKENI. DNA for the CDR3: TGTGCCAGCTCACCCGGACTAGCGCTATCCTACGAGCAGTACTTC. It encodes CASSPGLALSYEQYF.

The V gene is TRBV19, the J gene TRBJ2-5; 8 nucleotides line up with TRBD2. J lost 4 bases, V lost 5 bases, and 12 bases had no gene match. The CDR3 has 16 residues. The germline gives CDR1 LNHDA, CDR2 SQIVND (reference sequence). CDR3 residues: CASSAFRGGIGETQYF. For the CDR3, the DNA is TGTGCCAGTAGTGCCTTCCGGGGGGGCATCGGAGAGACCCAGTACTTC.

This rearrangement joins TRBV28 to TRBJ2-1, with D possibly being TRBD2 (6 bases). There are 15 residues in the CDR3. The germline V and J ends were trimmed by 6 bases and 5 bases, with 17 bases remaining between them. Germline V gives CDR1 MDHEN, CDR2 SYDVKM. The CDR3 here is CASRGPAGNNNEQFF. CDR3 nucleotide sequence: TGTGCCAGCAGAGGTCCGGCGGGGAACAACAATGAGCAGTTCTTC.

J is TRBJ2-4 and V is TRBV18; D call uncertain. The length of the CDR3 is 16 residues. The ends were cut back, 3 bases at V and 6 bases at J, with 18 bases in the middle. CDR1 is KGHSH, CDR2 LQKENI, per germline. DNA of the CDR3: TGTGCCAGCTCACCGTCGGGTCTAGGATTAGTAAACATTCAGTACTTC. This sequence encodes CASSPSGLGLVNIQYF.

Only one count was recorded for this clone. V gene TRBV28 combines with J gene TRBJ1-6; D gene uncertain. Trimming shortened V by 3 bases and J by 13 bases, and 13 bases separated the two germline ends. The CDR3 contains 13 residues. Germline V CDR1 and CDR2: MDHEN, SYDVKM. The CDR3 region has the DNA TGTGCCAGCAGTTTGGTTCAGGCGAGTCCCCTCCACTTT. This translates into CASSLVQASPLHF.